These 2 T cell receptor beta chains share one sample of origin, sequenced in a study of blood T cell repertoires in COVID-19. Clones were read by immunoSEQ multiplex PCR, and TCRdb kept only the in-frame ones, dropping some. The sample lists approximately 110,000 clones; around nine tenths were seen once. Sample: peripheral blood. The receptors derive from a woman aged 45-65 years with active or convalescent COVID-19.

The chain has TRBV15 and TRBJ2-7; D gene uncertain. Trimming removed 2 bases at V and 7 bases at J, with 12 bases between. This CDR3 region has 13 residues. Germline-derived CDR1 and CDR2 are LNHNV and YYDKDF (reference sequence). CDR3 loop: CATSRLALTEQYF. The CDR3 coding sequence is TGTGCCACCAGCAGATTGGCCTTGACTGAGCAGTACTTC.

The rearrangement uses TRBV28 and TRBJ1-5; 8 bases align to TRBD1. V lost 10 bases and J lost 2; bases outside the gene matches: 7. Germline V lookup: CDR1 MDHEN, CDR2 SYDVKM. The CDR3 extends over 14 amino acids. The DNA of the CDR3 is TGTGCCAACCGGACAGGGTCGGGCAATCAGCCCCAGCATTTT. It translates to CANRTGSGNQPQHF. Full variable domain (outside the CDR3, taken from reference TRBV28 and TRBJ1-5): DVKVTQSSRYLVKRTGEKVFLECVQDMDHENMFWYRQDPGLGLRLIYFSYDVKMKEKGDIPEGYSVSREKKERFSLILESASTNQTSMYLCANRTGSGNQPQHFGDGTRLSIL.